This TCR beta chain was found in a study of control samples from healthy donors and cancer patients. Trimming stripped 6 bases from V and 7 bases from J, with 25 bases between. Germline CDR1 reads MDHEN; CDR2 reads SYDVKM. The CDR3 spans 16 residues. TCRdb's copy holds only in-frame clones and misses some; the assay was immunoSEQ multiplex PCR. The sample contains about 410,000 clones, over 75% of which appear only once. This clonotype originated in a man in his forties with head and neck cancer. Material for sequencing was PBMCs. The chain is built from TRBV28 and TRBJ2-7, with unresolved D. The CDR3 DNA reads TGTGCCAGCAGCCTCACCCCACTGGGCTATTTCGGTGAGCAGTACTTC. Amino acid sequence: CASSLTPLGYFGEQYF.